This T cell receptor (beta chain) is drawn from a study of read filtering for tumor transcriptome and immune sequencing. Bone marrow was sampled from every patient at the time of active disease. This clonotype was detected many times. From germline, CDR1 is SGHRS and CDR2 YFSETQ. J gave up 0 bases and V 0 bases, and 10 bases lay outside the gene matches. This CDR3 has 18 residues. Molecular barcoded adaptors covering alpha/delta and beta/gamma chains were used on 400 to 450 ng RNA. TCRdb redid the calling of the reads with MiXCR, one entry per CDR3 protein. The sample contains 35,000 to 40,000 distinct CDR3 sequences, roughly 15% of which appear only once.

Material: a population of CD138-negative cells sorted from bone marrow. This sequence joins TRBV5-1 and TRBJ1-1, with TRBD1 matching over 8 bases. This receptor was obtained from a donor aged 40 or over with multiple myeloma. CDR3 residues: CASSLGFRAGGLNTEAFF. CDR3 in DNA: TGCGCCAGCAGCTTGGGATTTCGGGCAGGGGGCTTGAACACTGAAGCTTTCTTT. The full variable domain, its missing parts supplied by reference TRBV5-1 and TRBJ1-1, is KAGVTQTPRYLIKTRGQQVTLSCSPISGHRSVSWYQQTPGQGLQFLFEYFSETQRNKGNFPGRFSGRQFSNSRSEMNVSTLELGDSALYLCASSLGFRAGGLNTEAFFGQGTRLTVV.